This entry concerns a single T cell receptor beta chain. Its antigen remains unknown. This sample stems from a study of Ad26.COV2.S vaccination and SARS-CoV-2 variants. Study at large: Ad26.COV2.S, an intramuscular injection, was given once or twice 56 days apart.

Germline-derived CDR1 and CDR2 are LGHNA and YSLEER. The J segment lost 8 bases and the V segment lost 5 bases, leaving 6 bases of the junction unmatched. This CDR3 is 14 amino acids long. Treatment: some 19 received Ad26.COV2.S at low or high dose, single or two shots; a few received placebo; per-sample allocation not given. Samples analyzed were those drawn on day 63 after the first vaccine or placebo injection. A Boston donor was an adult aged 18-55 years. Study conclusions and caveats: Compared with placebo recipients, vaccine recipients had higher spike-specific TCR breadth. The TCR breadth and depth analyses may have understated or missed part of the total T cell responses.

Assay: immunoSEQ multiplex PCR; the TCRdb copy retains only in-frame clones and omits some. The sample lists roughly 320,000 clones; around 87% were seen once. This clonotype was sampled from a person aged 18-65 years who received the Ad26.COV2.S COVID-19 vaccine or a placebo. Sequencing was performed on peripheral blood, taken in a trial of Ad26.COV2.S vaccine versus placebo. V gene TRBV4-3 combines with J gene TRBJ1-4; TRBD1 aligns across 9 bases. The chain's CDR3 is CASSLQGAREKLFF. The CDR3 DNA follows: TGCGCCAGCAGCTTACAGGGGGCGAGAGAAAAACTGTTTTTT.